This is a list of T cell receptor beta chains from one sample in a study of blood T cell repertoires in COVID-19. Sequencing used immunoSEQ multiplex PCR; TCRdb keeps in-frame clones, though not all of them. The data hold about 100,000 clones, with about 85% observed a single time. The sample consisted of peripheral blood. These receptor sequences come from a human donor in a cohort sampled during active COVID-19. Each CDR3 is given with its conserved first and last residue. Fields, in order: clone size, V gene, J gene, CDR3 protein. Clone size is shown for a subset of rows, as once, few, many or a class of expanded clone.

clone size: -; V gene: TRBV6-2/TRBV6-3; J gene: TRBJ2-7; CDR3 protein: CASSVSGTGYEQYF
clone size: -; V gene: TRBV9; J gene: TRBJ1-2; CDR3 protein: CASSPPVQGARYGYTF
clone size: -; V gene: TRBV7-2; J gene: TRBJ2-7; CDR3 protein: CASSMRTPGEQYF
clone size: -; V gene: TRBV9; J gene: TRBJ2-1; CDR3 protein: CASSVGAEGGGKINEQFF
clone size: -; V gene: TRBV4-1; J gene: TRBJ2-5; CDR3 protein: CASSQGLAQETQYF
clone size: -; V gene: TRBV5-6; J gene: TRBJ2-6; CDR3 protein: CASSLGGNGANVLTF
clone size: once; V gene: TRBV27; J gene: TRBJ1-6; CDR3 protein: CASSSSPIREYNSPLHF
clone size: -; V gene: TRBV10-2; J gene: TRBJ1-2; CDR3 protein: CASRATPTNYGYTF
clone size: -; V gene: TRBV5-6; J gene: TRBJ2-7; CDR3 protein: CASSLDRWATYEQYF
clone size: once; V gene: TRBV7-9; J gene: TRBJ1-5; CDR3 protein: CASSSAGDSNQPQHF
clone size: -; V gene: TRBV6-2/TRBV6-3; J gene: TRBJ2-7; CDR3 protein: CASSYKLVGTHSYEQYF
clone size: -; V gene: TRBV7-9; J gene: TRBJ2-3; CDR3 protein: CASSLLTSTDTQYF
clone size: -; V gene: TRBV2; J gene: TRBJ2-4; CDR3 protein: CASTQNAGAKNIQYF
clone size: -; V gene: TRBV5-1; J gene: TRBJ2-3; CDR3 protein: CASSLTLAGGNTDTQYF
clone size: few; V gene: TRBV5-5; J gene: TRBJ1-6; CDR3 protein: CASSLEGAANSPLHF
clone size: -; V gene: TRBV25-1; J gene: TRBJ1-6; CDR3 protein: CASGETGLRSPLHF